This T cell receptor beta chain was found in a study of T cells in tuberculosis. The overall study: This South African cohort compared adolescents with or without latent tuberculosis against adults with active tuberculosis. General study findings and limits: A GMM-specific repertoire classifier reached roughly 86% accuracy, AUROC 0.90. Active tuberculosis patients had shorter CDR3-alpha; the beta difference was nonsignificant.

This table comes from immunoSEQ multiplex PCR, and its TCRdb copy is limited to in-frame clones, with some not included. The sample lists 35,000 to 40,000 clones, around 93% occurring once. The CDR3 runs to 15 residues. Trimming cost V 3 bases and J 5 bases; bases outside gene matches: 8. Germline V CDR1 and CDR2: SGHRS, YFSETQ. Regarding this clone: Its antigen remains unknown. Other DNA variants within this sample encode the same CDR3.

The specimen sequenced was PBMCs. The rearrangement joins TRBV5-1 to TRBJ2-1; 7 nucleotides line up with TRBD2. The TCR comes from a donor aged 10-29 years with latent tuberculosis or without tuberculosis infection. Some clones in this sample may be carry-over from other donors' samples. CDR3 loop: CASSSRGDFNNEQFF. The DNA of the CDR3 is TGCGCCAGCAGCTCCCGGGGGGACTTCAACAATGAGCAGTTCTTC.